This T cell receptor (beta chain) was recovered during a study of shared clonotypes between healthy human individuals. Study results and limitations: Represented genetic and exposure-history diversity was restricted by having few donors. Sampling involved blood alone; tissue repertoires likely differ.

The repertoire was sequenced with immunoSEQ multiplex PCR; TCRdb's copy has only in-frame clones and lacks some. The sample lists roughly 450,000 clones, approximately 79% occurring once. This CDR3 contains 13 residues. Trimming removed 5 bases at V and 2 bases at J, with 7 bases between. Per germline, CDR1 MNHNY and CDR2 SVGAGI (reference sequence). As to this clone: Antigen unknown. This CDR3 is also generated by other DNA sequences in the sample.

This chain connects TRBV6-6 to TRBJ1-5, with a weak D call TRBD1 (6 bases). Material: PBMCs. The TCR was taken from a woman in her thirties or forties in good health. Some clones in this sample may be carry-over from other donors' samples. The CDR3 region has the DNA TGTGCCAGCAGTCGACAGGGCAATCAGCCCCAGCATTTT. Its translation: CASSRQGNQPQHF.